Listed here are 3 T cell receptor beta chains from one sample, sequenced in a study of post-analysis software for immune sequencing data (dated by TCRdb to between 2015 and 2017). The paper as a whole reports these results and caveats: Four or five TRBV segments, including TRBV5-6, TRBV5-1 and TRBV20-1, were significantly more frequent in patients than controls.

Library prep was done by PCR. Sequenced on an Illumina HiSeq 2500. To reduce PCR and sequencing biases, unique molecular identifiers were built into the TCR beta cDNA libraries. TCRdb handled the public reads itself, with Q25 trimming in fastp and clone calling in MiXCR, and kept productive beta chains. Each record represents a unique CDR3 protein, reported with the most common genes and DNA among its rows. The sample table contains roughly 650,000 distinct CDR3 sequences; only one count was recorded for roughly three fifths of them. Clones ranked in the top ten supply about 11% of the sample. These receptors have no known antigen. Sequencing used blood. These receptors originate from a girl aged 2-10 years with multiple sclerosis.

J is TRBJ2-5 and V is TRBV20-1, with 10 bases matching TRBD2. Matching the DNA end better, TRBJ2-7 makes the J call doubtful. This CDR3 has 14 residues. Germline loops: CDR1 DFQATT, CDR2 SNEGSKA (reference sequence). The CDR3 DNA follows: TGCAGTGCTCTGATGACTAGCGGGCGGTACGAGCAGTACTTC. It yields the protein CSALMTSGRYEQYF.

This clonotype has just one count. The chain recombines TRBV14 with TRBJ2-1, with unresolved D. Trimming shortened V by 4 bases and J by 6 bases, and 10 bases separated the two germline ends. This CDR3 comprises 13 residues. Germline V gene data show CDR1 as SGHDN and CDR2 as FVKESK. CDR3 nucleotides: TGTGCCAGCAGCCTTCAAATGGGCAATGAGCAGTTCTTC. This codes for CASSLQMGNEQFF.

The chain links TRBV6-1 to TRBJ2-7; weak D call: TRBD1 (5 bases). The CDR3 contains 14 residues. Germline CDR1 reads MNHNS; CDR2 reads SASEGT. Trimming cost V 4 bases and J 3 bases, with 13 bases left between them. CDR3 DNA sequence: TGTGCCAGCAGTGGGGGCAGATCATACTACGAGCAGTACTTC. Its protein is CASSGGRSYYEQYF.